This T cell receptor beta chain was found in a study of T cell responses to AZD1222 COVID-19 vaccine. As for this clone: What it recognizes is unknown.

In germline, CDR1 is MNHEY, CDR2 SMNVEV (reference sequence). Trimming removed 2 bases from V and 1 base from J; junction bases left unmatched: 1. The CDR3 contains 15 residues. Generated by immunoSEQ multiplex PCR, the TCRdb table keeps only in-frame clones and is missing some. The data contain around 100,000 clones, about 90% of them singletons. Study-wide results and limits: Close to half of all spike-specific TCRs reportedly target regions of the variants that are unmutated.

The sequence was collected from an adult who received the AZD1222 COVID-19 vaccine. The sample consisted of peripheral blood, taken 28 days after the second AZD1222 dose. The V and J genes are TRBV27 and TRBJ2-2; 7 positions agree with TRBD2. CDR3: CASSLAGVNTGELFF. CDR3 coding DNA: TGTGCCAGCAGTTTAGCGGGAGTGAACACCGGGGAGCTGTTTTTT.